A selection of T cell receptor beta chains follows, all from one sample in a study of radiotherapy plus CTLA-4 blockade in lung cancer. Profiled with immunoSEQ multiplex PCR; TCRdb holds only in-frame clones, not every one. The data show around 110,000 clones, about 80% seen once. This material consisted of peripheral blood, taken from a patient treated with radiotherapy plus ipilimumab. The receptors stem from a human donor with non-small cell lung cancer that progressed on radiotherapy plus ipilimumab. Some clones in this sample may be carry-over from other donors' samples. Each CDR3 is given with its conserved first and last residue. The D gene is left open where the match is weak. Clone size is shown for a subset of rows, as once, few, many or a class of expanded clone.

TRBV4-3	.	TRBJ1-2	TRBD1	TGCGCCAGCAGCCCTAACTACGCCGGGACAGGGTTCAACTATGGCTACACCTTC	CASSPNYAGTGFNYGYTF
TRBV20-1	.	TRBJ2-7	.	TGCAGTGCTAGAGGTTCCTACGAGCAGTACTTC	CSARGSYEQYF
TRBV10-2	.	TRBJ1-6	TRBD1	TGCGCCAGCAAAGGTCGGACAGGAACACCCCTCCACTTT	CASKGRTGTPLHF
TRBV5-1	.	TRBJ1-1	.	TGCGCCAGCACAGGGACAAATGGCGGTGAAGCTTTCTTT	CASTGTNGGEAFF
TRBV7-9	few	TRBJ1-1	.	TGTGCCAGCACCCTATACATGAACACTGAAGCTTTCTTT	CASTLYMNTEAFF
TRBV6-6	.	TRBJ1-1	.	TGTGCCAGCAGTAACCCGGGACGGCTGAACACTGAAGCTTTCTTT	CASSNPGRLNTEAFF
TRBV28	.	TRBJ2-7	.	TGTGCCAGCAGTGCCTACGGATTACCCCTCTACGAGCAGTACTTC	CASSAYGLPLYEQYF
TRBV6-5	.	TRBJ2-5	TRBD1	TGTGCCAGCAGTCGTAGACAGGGGGCTTGGGAGACCCAGTACTTC	CASSRRQGAWETQYF
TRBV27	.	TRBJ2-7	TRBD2	TGTGCCAGCAGTTCACTGGGAGGGAGCTCCTACGAGCAGTACTTC	CASSSLGGSSYEQYF
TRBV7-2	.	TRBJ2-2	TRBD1	TGTGCCAGCAACCTCGCAGGGGGTAGCACCGGGGAGCTGTTTTTT	CASNLAGGSTGELFF
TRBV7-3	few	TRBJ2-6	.	TGTGCCAGCAGCTTAACAGGGACGGCTGGGGCCAACGTCCTGACTTTC	CASSLTGTAGANVLTF
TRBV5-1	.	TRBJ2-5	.	TGCGCCAGCAGCTTGGAGGGAGACGGGACCCAGTACTTC	CASSLEGDGTQYF
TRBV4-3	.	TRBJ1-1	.	TGCGCCAGCAGCCAAGGTGGTTGGAGGGCTTTCTTT	CASSQGGWRAFF